This TCR beta chain was retrieved from a study of identical twins. Germline loops: CDR1 MNHEY, CDR2 SMNVEV (reference sequence). The ends were cut back, 10 bases at V and 0 bases at J, with 9 bases in the middle. CDR3 length: 13 residues. One entry per CDR3 protein results from TCRdb running MiXCR on the 5' RACE reads. Of roughly 540,000 distinct CDR3 sequences listed, under 25% were seen once; the top ten hold around 1%. In this sample, this clonotype turned up many times. These data were also reused for a study on T cells expressing NK-cell markers.

Sequenced input: CD4+ T cells sorted from blood. This clonotype was sampled from a woman aged 18-30 years in good health. J is TRBJ2-2 and V is TRBV27, with D maybe TRBD1 (6 bases). CDR3 nucleotide sequence: TGTGCCACGCGGACAGCGAACACCGGGGAGCTGTTTTTT. It is translated as CATRTANTGELFF.